The rows below give T cell receptor beta chains drawn from one sample of a study of T cells in tuberculosis. The assay was immunoSEQ multiplex PCR, and TCRdb's table has in-frame clones only and misses some. The data show some 30,000 clones, with 92% seen just once and approximately 7.5% held by the top ten. Sample: PBMCs. These receptors were taken from a donor between 10 and 35 years old with latent tuberculosis or without tuberculosis infection. Some clones in this sample may be carry-over from other donors' samples. Each CDR3 is given with its conserved first and last residue. The D gene is left open where the match is weak. The size of a clone is reported for some rows only, either as once, few or many, or as a class for expanded clones.

v_gene	abundance	j_gene	d_gene	CDR3nt	CDR3aa
TRBV12-5	-	TRBJ2-7	TRBD1	TGTGCTAGTGGTTTGGTACCGATAATTGACAGGGCAAACCATTACGAGCAGTACTTC	CASGLVPIIDRANHYEQYF
TRBV9	-	TRBJ2-1	-	TGTGCCAGCAGCGTAGAGGCGGAGCCGAGGGGGAATGAGCAGTTCTTC	CASSVEAEPRGNEQFF
TRBV25-1	-	TRBJ2-7	-	TGTGCCAGCAGTGCCCCGGACAGCTACGAGCAGTACTTC	CASSAPDSYEQYF
TRBV27	-	TRBJ2-7	TRBD1	TGTGCCAGCAGTCCCTCTGGTGCAGGGGGCTACGAGCAGTACTTC	CASSPSGAGGYEQYF
TRBV27	-	TRBJ1-5	-	TGTGCCAGCAGTTTATTCAAGGAGCCCAATCAGCCCCAGCATTTT	CASSLFKEPNQPQHF
TRBV4-1	once	TRBJ2-3	-	TGCGCCAGCAGTAGACTGGGGGCTGACACAGATACGCAGTATTTT	CASSRLGADTDTQYF
TRBV28	few	TRBJ2-7	TRBD2	TGTGCCAGCAGTCCCGGGACTAGCGGGAGCTACGAGCAGTACTTC	CASSPGTSGSYEQYF
TRBV11-2	few	TRBJ2-3	-	TGTGCCAGCAGCTTAGTCCCAGGGGTCGCCAGCACAGATACGCAGTATTTT	CASSLVPGVASTDTQYF
TRBV6-5	-	TRBJ1-2	TRBD1	TGTGCCAGCGCATTAGGGGGCAATGGCTACACCTTC	CASALGGNGYTF
TRBV5-4	-	TRBJ2-7	-	TGTGCCAGCAGCTTGGATACCGGCTCCTACGAGCAGTACTTC	CASSLDTGSYEQYF
TRBV11-3	-	TRBJ2-2	TRBD1	TGTGCCAGCAGCAAGACAGGGGTCACCGGGGAGCTGTTTTTT	CASSKTGVTGELFF
TRBV11-2	once	TRBJ1-1	TRBD1	TGTGCCAGCAGCATGGGACAGGCGAACACTGAAGCTTTCTTT	CASSMGQANTEAFF
TRBV23-1	-	TRBJ2-3	-	TGCGCCACCGTCCGGGGTTGTAGCACAGATACGCAGTATTTT	CATVRGCSTDTQYF
TRBV4-1	once	TRBJ1-2	-	TGCGCCAGCAGCCCCGGGACATCCTCGCACTATGGCTACACCTTC	CASSPGTSSHYGYTF
TRBV7-2	-	TRBJ1-6	TRBD1	TGTGCCAGCAGCAATTCCGGGACAGGGGGCGTAGGGTCACCCCTCCACTTT	CASSNSGTGGVGSPLHF
TRBV19	-	TRBJ1-2	-	TGTGCCAGTAGACTTCACAGGGTGGAGCATGGCTACACCTTC	CASRLHRVEHGYTF
TRBV7-6	-	TRBJ1-3	-	TGTGCCAGCAGCTTGGGGGGTGGAAACACCATATATTTT	CASSLGGGNTIYF
TRBV27	-	TRBJ2-3	TRBD2	TGTGCCAGCAGTCCCCTCGGGTTAGCGGGGTCGGGAGGGACAGATACGCAGTATTTT	CASSPLGLAGSGGTDTQYF
TRBV4-1	-	TRBJ1-3	-	TGCGCCAGCAGCCAAGAAGGGACACCTGGAAACACCATATATTTT	CASSQEGTPGNTIYF
TRBV27	-	TRBJ2-1	-	TGTGCCAGCAGTTTCATTGAGGAGGCGGACAATGAGCAGTTCTTC	CASSFIEEADNEQFF
TRBV27	-	TRBJ2-7	TRBD1	TGTGCCAGCAGTTCTCGACAGGGCTACTACGAGCAGTACTTC	CASSSRQGYYEQYF
TRBV2	-	TRBJ1-1	-	TGTGCCAGTACATCGAGACAGCTGAACACTGAAGCTTTCTTT	CASTSRQLNTEAFF
TRBV19	-	TRBJ1-6	-	TGTGCCAGTGGAGGGTACGATTCACCCCTCCACTTT	CASGGYDSPLHF
TRBV5-6	-	TRBJ1-1	-	TGTGCCAGCAGCCTACAAGGGAGGGTCGACACTGAAGCTTTCTTT	CASSLQGRVDTEAFF
TRBV29-1	-	TRBJ2-1	TRBD2	TGCAGCGCTCGGGAGGACAATGAGCAGTTCTTC	CSAREDNEQFF
TRBV5-1	-	TRBJ2-5	-	TGCGCCAGCAGCTTGGTCGGGGAGGAGACCCAGTACTTC	CASSLVGEETQYF
TRBV19	-	TRBJ1-2	-	TGTGCCAGTAGCACCCTAAGAGCTAACTATGGCTACACCTTC	CASSTLRANYGYTF
TRBV28	-	TRBJ1-1	-	TGTGCCAGCAGTTTACTCTGGGGGGTTACTGAAGCTTTCTTT	CASSLLWGVTEAFF
TRBV19	-	TRBJ2-7	-	TGTGCCAGTAGTATAGGAGTTCCCACCTACGAGCAGTACTTC	CASSIGVPTYEQYF
TRBV11-2	-	TRBJ2-7	-	TGTGCCAGCAGCTTAGTTACCGGTGGGCTATTCTACGAGCAGTACTTC	CASSLVTGGLFYEQYF
TRBV14	-	TRBJ1-1	-	TGTGCCAGCGGCCGTATGAACACTGAAGCTTTCTTT	CASGRMNTEAFF
TRBV15	-	TRBJ2-7	-	TGTGCCACCAGCGGGCGACCGCGCGACGAGCAGTACTTC	CATSGRPRDEQYF
TRBV11-2	-	TRBJ1-2	TRBD1	TGTGCCAGCAGCCGGACAGGGTTTGGCTACACCTTC	CASSRTGFGYTF
TRBV2	few	TRBJ2-1	TRBD1	TGTGCCAGCAGTGAAGCCCCTGGGACAGCGAAATTCGGCAATGAGCAGTTCTTC	CASSEAPGTAKFGNEQFF
TRBV5-4	-	TRBJ1-2	-	TGTGCCAGCAGCTTGAACAGGGCTGGTGGCTACACCTTC	CASSLNRAGGYTF
TRBV2	-	TRBJ1-1	-	TGTGCCAGCAACGTACAGGGTGCTAACACTGAAGCTTTCTTT	CASNVQGANTEAFF
TRBV5-1	-	TRBJ1-3	-	TGCGCCAGCAGCCCCGATGGTGAGGGCTATGGAAACACCATATATTTT	CASSPDGEGYGNTIYF
TRBV28	once	TRBJ2-7	-	TGTGCCAGCAGTCTCCCGGGACTGATCTACGAGCAGTACTTC	CASSLPGLIYEQYF
TRBV5-1	-	TRBJ1-1	-	TGCGCCAGCAGCCGGGACACTGAAGCTTTCTTT	CASSRDTEAFF
TRBV9	-	TRBJ1-1	TRBD1	TGTGCCAGCAGCGCGACAGGGGGTAACACTGAAGCTTTCTTT	CASSATGGNTEAFF
TRBV7-9	once	TRBJ2-3	TRBD2	TGTGCCAGCAGCTTAGTGGCTAGCGGGGGCACAGATACGCAGTATTTT	CASSLVASGGTDTQYF
TRBV11-2	-	TRBJ1-1	-	TGTGCCAGCAGCTTGAGGGTACCCAACACTGAAGCTTTCTTT	CASSLRVPNTEAFF
TRBV4-1	-	TRBJ2-1	TRBD1	TGCGCCAGCAGCCAAGATAAAGTCCCAGGGGGCCCTGTGAACAATGAGCAGTTCTTC	CASSQDKVPGGPVNNEQFF
TRBV21-1	few	TRBJ1-5	-	TGTGCCAGCAGCAAAGGGGGGGGGCGCAATCAGCCCCAGCATTTT	CASSKGGGRNQPQHF
TRBV10-3	once	TRBJ1-1	-	TGTGCCTCTCACCGGGATTTGAACACTGAAGCTTTCTTT	CASHRDLNTEAFF
TRBV5-1	-	TRBJ2-7	-	TGCGCCAGCAGCCCAGGCCGAAGCTCCTACGAGCAGTACTTC	CASSPGRSSYEQYF
TRBV4-1	-	TRBJ2-4	TRBD2	TGCGCCAGCAGAGAGGCGGGAGATAGGGACATTCAGTACTTC	CASREAGDRDIQYF
TRBV6-5	-	TRBJ1-2	-	TGTGCCAGCAGTTACTCGTGGGAGGTTAACTATGGCTACACCTTC	CASSYSWEVNYGYTF